The 30 T cell receptor beta chains given below trace back to one sample, sequenced in a study of CXCR3-negative and CXCR3-positive naive CD8 T cells. Study-wide points: CXCR3-expressing naive cells carried TRB CDR3s more hydrophobic than those of CXCR3-negative naive cells.

The antigens of these receptors remain unknown. Each TRB cDNA library was prepared by 5' RACE (with UMI labels). From the 5' RACE reads, TCRdb lists one entry per CDR3 protein and no DNA. The sample holds 140,000 to 150,000 distinct CDR3 sequences. The sequencing sample was made of naive CXCR3+ CD8+ T cells from blood. Subset specified: CD45RO-CCR7+CD27+CD95- naive CD8+ T cells expressing CXCR3 (TNR3+). Receptor source: a human donor in good health. Some clones in this sample may be carry-over from other donors' samples.

The chain links TRBV5-6 to TRBJ2-3; without DNA, the TCRdb call of TRBD1 cannot be checked. CDR3 length: 14 amino acids. Germline CDR1 reads SGHDT; CDR2 reads YYEEEE. The CDR3 spells CASSVGGGAGAQYF.

The chain joins TRBV7-9 to TRBJ2-7; TCRdb lists TRBD2, though no DNA is available to test this call. The CDR3 contains 12 residues. CDR1 is SEHNR and CDR2 is FQNEAQ in the germline V gene (reference sequence). CDR3 loop: CASSLEGHEQYF. Together with reference TRBV7-9 and TRBJ2-7, the CDR3 gives the full variable domain: DTGVSQNPRHKITKRGQNVTFRCDPISEHNRLYWYRQTLGQGPEFLTYFQNEAQLEKSRLLSDRFSAERPKGSFSTLEIQRTEQGDSAMYLCASSLEGHEQYFGPGTRLTVT.

CDR3 residues: CSLQEVPYNEQFF. The chain carries TRBV29-1 and TRBJ2-1; lacking DNA, the TRBD2 call made by TCRdb goes unchecked. Germline values: CDR1 SQVTM, CDR2 ANQGSEA. The length of the CDR3 is 13 residues.

The chain is built from TRBV7-9 and TRBJ2-7. The length of the CDR3 is 12 residues. The germline gives CDR1 SEHNR, CDR2 FQNEAQ (reference sequence). The CDR3: CASSIGPYEQYF.

The chain employs TRBV4-3 and TRBJ2-3. The CDR3 totals 14 residues. Germline V gene lookup returns CDR1 LGHNA and CDR2 YSLEER. CDR3 residues: CASSQAGLTDTQYF.

The gene calls are TRBV4-3 and TRBJ2-2. The germline V gene has CDR1 LGHNA and CDR2 YSLEER. This CDR3 comprises 15 residues. CDR3 amino acids: CASSQDRANTGELFF.

J is TRBJ2-1 and V is TRBV7-9; TCRdb proposes TRBD1, but this gene call is untestable without DNA. This CDR3 has 12 amino acids. Germline V lookup: CDR1 SEHNR, CDR2 FQNEAQ (reference sequence). CDR3 loop: CASSFPGNFQFF.

The CDR3 reads CASSYSTGGPNGEQFF. J is TRBJ2-1 and V is TRBV6-6; the D call from TCRdb, TRBD1, cannot be confirmed without DNA. This CDR3 has 16 residues. Germline assignment: CDR1 MNHNY and CDR2 SVGAGI (reference sequence).

V and J are TRBV20-1 and TRBJ1-2; TCRdb picks TRBD1, but there is no DNA to check that call. Looked up from germline, CDR1 is DFQATT and CDR2 is SNEGSKA (reference sequence). The CDR3 has 14 amino acids. The CDR3 protein is CSAKLTGGKYGYTF.

The V gene is TRBV28, the J gene TRBJ1-5; the TRBD1 assignment by TCRdb is unverifiable without DNA. The CDR3 has 16 amino acids. Germline V gene sequence: CDR1 MDHEN, CDR2 SYDVKM. The CDR3 here is CASSSSRGRLNRPQHF.

This rearrangement joins TRBV19 to TRBJ2-1. The CDR3 covers 14 residues. The germline CDR1 and CDR2 sequences are LNHDA and SQIVND (reference sequence). CDR3 amino acids: CASNQYREYNEQFF.

The chain has TRBV7-9 and TRBJ1-5. The V gene's germline CDR1 is SEHNR and CDR2 FQNEAQ (reference sequence). This CDR3 spans 14 amino acids. The CDR3 is CASSLAASNQPQHF.

This chain connects TRBV9 to TRBJ1-5; TCRdb's D call of TRBD1 is untestable without DNA. The CDR3 loop spans 14 amino acids. The germline V gene encodes CDR1 SGDLS and CDR2 YYNGEE. CDR3 sequence reads: CASSTGQGGQPQHF. The full variable domain, in which reference TRBV9 and TRBJ1-5 provide the parts outside the CDR3, is DSGVTQTPKHLITATGQRVTLRCSPRSGDLSVYWYQQSLDQGLQFLIQYYNGEERAKGNILERFSAQQFPDLHSELNLSSLELGDSALYFCASSTGQGGQPQHFGDGTRLSIL.

The rearrangement links TRBV12-3 or TRBV12-4 to TRBJ2-7; TCRdb calls TRBD1, which cannot be checked without DNA. This CDR3 is 12 amino acids long. The CDR3 protein is CASTQGAREQYF.

This chain uses TRBV29-1 with TRBJ2-1. The CDR3 spans 13 residues. CDR1 is SQVTM and CDR2 is ANQGSEA in the germline V gene. CDR3 sequence reads: CSALDESYNEQFF.

This rearrangement joins TRBV3-1 to TRBJ2-1; TCRdb selects TRBD2, and the lack of DNA leaves this call unchecked. Germline CDR1 is LGHDT and CDR2 is YNNKEL (reference sequence). The CDR3 spans 16 residues. The CDR3: CASSQRVGLADNEQFF.

The rearrangement joins TRBV7-2 to TRBJ1-4. The CDR3 has 12 residues. Per germline, CDR1 SGHTA and CDR2 FQGNSA. CDR3 amino acids: CASSPERCGLFF.

This chain connects TRBV29-1 to TRBJ2-1. CDR3 length equals 12 residues. Germline CDR1 SQVTM, CDR2 ANQGSEA. The CDR3 loop is CSVGSLDNEQFF.

This CDR3 reads CASRGAVRLDNEQFF. The J gene is TRBJ2-1, the V gene TRBV7-9; checking the TCRdb D call of TRBD1 is not possible without DNA. This CDR3 is built from 15 residues. Germline V lookup: CDR1 SEHNR, CDR2 FQNEAQ (reference sequence).

This chain links TRBV6-5 with TRBJ2-3; TCRdb outputs TRBD1, but without DNA this stays unchecked. Germline lookup yields CDR1 MNHEY and CDR2 SVGAGI. This CDR3 comprises 14 residues. The CDR3 reads CASRPGRIEDTQYF.

The chain's CDR3 is CASSKTSGISYEQYF. This chain connects TRBV7-9 to TRBJ2-7; the D call of TRBD2 rests on TCRdb alone, since no DNA is present to check it. The germline V gene has CDR1 SEHNR and CDR2 FQNEAQ (reference sequence). The CDR3 consists of 15 residues.

The chain joins TRBV27 to TRBJ1-1; the D call of TRBD1 rests on TCRdb alone, since no DNA is present to check it. CDR3 length equals 15 residues. Germline V gene lookup returns CDR1 MNHEY and CDR2 SMNVEV (reference sequence). CDR3 protein: CASSLNRAMNTEAFF.

This chain joins TRBV6-5 and TRBJ2-7; no DNA is available, so the TRBD2 call from TCRdb remains unchecked. From germline, CDR1 is MNHEY and CDR2 SVGAGI. CDR3 size: 15 residues. CDR3 sequence: CASSYGQGGSYEQYF.

The J gene is TRBJ2-2, the V gene TRBV6-6; TCRdb lists TRBD1, though no DNA is available to test this call. This CDR3 has 16 amino acids. CDR1 and CDR2 (germline): MNHNY, SVGAGI (reference sequence). CDR3 region: CASRPDRVGNTGELFF.

The chain uses TRBV20-1 and TRBJ2-7; TCRdb's assignment of TRBD1 cannot be checked, as there is no DNA. CDR3 length: 13 residues. Germline V gives CDR1 DFQATT, CDR2 SNEGSKA (reference sequence). CDR3 region: CSARMPGLAEQYF.

CDR3 loop: CASSLGLAEADTQYF. V usage is TRBV12-3 or TRBV12-4 and J usage is TRBJ2-3; TCRdb's assignment of TRBD2 cannot be checked, as there is no DNA. This CDR3 has 15 residues.

The rearrangement links TRBV6-5 to TRBJ2-7; TCRdb reports TRBD1, a call that lacks DNA to check it against. CDR3 size: 13 residues. Germline V gene lookup returns CDR1 MNHEY and CDR2 SVGAGI. CDR3 amino acids: CASSPGDIYEQYF.

The chain couples TRBV23-1 to TRBJ2-4. TRBV23-1 is noted as an ORF with a role that remains uncertain. The CDR3 runs to 15 residues. The CDR3 protein is CASSQSRLAKNIQYF.

V gene TRBV7-9 combines with J gene TRBJ2-1; the D call from TCRdb, TRBD1, cannot be confirmed without DNA. Germline CDR1 reads SEHNR; CDR2 reads FQNEAQ (reference sequence). CDR3 length: 16 amino acids. This chain's CDR3 is CASSPPYGTEYNEQFF.

The chain joins TRBV27 to TRBJ2-7; no DNA is available, so the TRBD1 call from TCRdb remains unchecked. Germline V gives CDR1 MNHEY, CDR2 SMNVEV (reference sequence). CDR3 length: 16 residues. The CDR3 sequence: CASSTGPATGSYEQYF.